The next 21 T cell receptor beta chains were all read from a single sample in a study of chemoradiotherapy in HPV16-positive cancers. Assay: immunoSEQ multiplex PCR; the TCRdb copy retains only in-frame clones and omits some. The repertoire holds thousands of clones, with roughly 80% as singletons. Collection of the sample occurred from a patient who underwent chemoradiotherapy. These receptors were obtained from a human donor with HPV-associated anogenital cancer.

The chain uses TRBV29-1 and TRBJ2-1; tentative D call: TRBD2 (5 bases). Trimming shortened V by 0 bases and J by 8 bases, and 17 bases separated the two germline ends. CDR1 and CDR2 from the germline V gene are SQVTM and ANQGSEA. The CDR3 is 15 residues long. The CDR3 loop is CSVEDRLAGPYEQFF. CDR3 DNA sequence: TGCAGCGTTGAAGATCGCCTAGCAGGCCCTTATGAGCAGTTCTTC.

The V gene is TRBV4-1, the J gene TRBJ2-2, with TRBD1 as a possible D gene (6 bases). This CDR3 contains 15 residues. The V end lost 2 bases, the J end lost 1 base, and 8 bases lay between the germline ends. Germline loops: CDR1 MGHRA, CDR2 YSYEKL. CDR3 coding DNA: TGCGCCAGCAGCCAACCGGGACAGAACACCGGGGAGCTGTTTTTT. Its protein is CASSQPGQNTGELFF.

The V gene is TRBV28, the J gene TRBJ1-2; D may be TRBD1 (5 bases). CDR1 and CDR2 (germline): MDHEN, SYDVKM. CDR3 length: 14 residues. Trimming took off 6 bases at V and 7 bases at J, with 18 bases between the two ends. CDR3 nucleotide sequence: TGTGCCAGCAGAAACGCAGGGCAGGATGCTGGCTACACCTTC. It codes for CASRNAGQDAGYTF.

The rearrangement links TRBV6-5 to TRBJ1-4, with 9 positions matching TRBD1. The CDR3 is made up of 15 amino acids. V was clipped by 2 bases and J by 4 bases; unmatched bases: 2. CDR1 MNHEY and CDR2 SVGAGI come from the germline V gene. This CDR3 is CASSYGGQGNEKLFF. DNA for the CDR3: TGTGCCAGCAGTTACGGGGGACAGGGTAATGAAAAACTGTTTTTT.

This chain uses TRBV10-3 with TRBJ2-7; TRBD2 matches 10 bases. There are 13 residues in the CDR3. The trim removed 6 bases at V and 5 bases at J, leaving 4 bases unmatched. Germline CDR1 is ENHRY and CDR2 is SYGVKD. The CDR3 DNA reads as TGTGCCATCAGCATTGGGACTAGCGACGAGCAGTACTTC. Residues: CAISIGTSDEQYF.

CDR3 sequence (DNA): TGCGCCAGCAGCTTGGGGGCGGCTAGCGGAGTTAGCACAGATACGCAGTATTTT. Translation gives CASSLGAASGVSTDTQYF. V usage is TRBV5-1 and J usage is TRBJ2-3; 7 nucleotides agree with TRBD2. The CDR3 spans 18 residues. Trimming removed 0 bases from V and 0 bases from J; junction bases left unmatched: 10. Germline CDR1 is SGHRS and CDR2 is YFSETQ.

This rearrangement joins TRBV28 to TRBJ1-6; 9 bases are shared with TRBD1. V lost 6 bases to trimming and J lost 9 bases; unmatched junction nucleotides: 6. The germline V gene has CDR1 MDHEN and CDR2 SYDVKM. The CDR3 consists of 14 residues. CDR3 protein: CASRSGTGTSPLHF. For the CDR3, the DNA is TGTGCCAGCAGATCCGGGACAGGGACTTCACCCCTCCACTTT.

This clone has just a few counts. The rearrangement links TRBV1 to TRBJ2-7. TRBV1 is a pseudogene locus. The CDR3 is 15 residues long. This CDR3 is CTSSRGAWGSYEQYF. The CDR3 DNA reads as TGCACCAGCAGCCGAGGGGCCTGGGGGTCCTACGAGCAGTACTTC.

The chain couples TRBV7-9 to TRBJ2-1, with TRBD2 matching over 10 bases. The CDR3 covers 16 residues. V shed 6 bases, J shed 4 bases, and the junction held 9 bases outside the gene matches. Germline CDR1 reads SEHNR; CDR2 reads FQNEAQ (reference sequence). The CDR3 is CASSELAGVQYNEQFF. The CDR3 region has the DNA TGTGCCAGCAGTGAGCTAGCGGGAGTTCAATACAATGAGCAGTTCTTC.

Only a few counts were recorded for this clone. The chain links TRBV14 to TRBJ1-2; D is possibly TRBD1 (5 bases). V lost 9 bases, J lost 8 bases, and 16 bases lay in between. The CDR3 is 12 residues long. Per the germline V gene, CDR1 is SGHDN and CDR2 is FVKESK. The CDR3 sequence is CASRGVGGGYTF. CDR3 coding DNA: TGTGCCAGTCGGGGGGTTGGCGGAGGCTACACCTTC.

There are a few counts of this clone. This chain joins TRBV7-2 and TRBJ2-1; D gene unclear. V was cut by 3 bases and J by 4 bases, with 7 bases left in between. This CDR3 is built from 13 residues. Per germline, CDR1 SGHTA and CDR2 FQGNSA. CDR3 sequence (DNA): TGTGCCAGCAGCTTTGGGAATTACAATGAGCAGTTCTTC. Its protein product is CASSFGNYNEQFF.

This clone was found once. V gene TRBV28 combines with J gene TRBJ2-4, with D possibly TRBD2 on 7 matching bases. CDR1 and CDR2 (germline): MDHEN, SYDVKM. This CDR3 has 19 residues. Trimming cost V 6 bases and J 4 bases, with 28 bases left between them. The CDR3 DNA reads as TGTGCCAGCAGAAAAGAGGGGGGGGGATGGCTGGAAAGGAAAAACATTCAGTACTTC. It encodes CASRKEGGGWLERKNIQYF.

The chain links TRBV4-3 to TRBJ2-7; 12 nucleotides match TRBD2. This CDR3 contains 18 residues. CDR1 is LGHNA and CDR2 is YSLEER in the germline V gene. V was pared by 0 bases and J by 2 bases, with 8 bases of the junction left unmatched. CDR3 nucleotides: TGCGCCAGCAGCCAAGATCTCCTAGCGGGAGGGCGCGCCTACGAGCAGTACTTC. It yields the protein CASSQDLLAGGRAYEQYF.

The rearrangement joins TRBV5-4 to TRBJ2-5; 8 bases line up with TRBD2. Germline V lookup: CDR1 SGHNT, CDR2 YYREEE (reference sequence). This CDR3 contains 14 residues. V trimming: 7 bases; J trimming: 5 bases; junction bases outside the gene matches: 10. CDR3 loop: CASSLAGGLETQYF. The CDR3 nucleotides are TGTGCCAGCTCGTTGGCGGGAGGTTTGGAGACCCAGTACTTC.

The V gene is TRBV7-2, the J gene TRBJ1-2, with TRBD1 identical over 7 bases. With 3 bases clipped from V and 8 bases from J, the junction kept 6 bases outside the gene matches. Germline CDR1 reads SGHTA; CDR2 reads FQGNSA. The CDR3 runs 13 residues. Here the CDR3 reads CASSLQGGYGYTF. The CDR3, as DNA: TGTGCCAGCAGCTTGCAGGGGGGATACGGCTACACCTTC.

This sequence joins TRBV5-1 and TRBJ1-1; 9 bases are a match to TRBD1. The CDR3 sequence is 14 residues long. V gave up 4 bases and J gave up 2 bases; unmatched junction bases: 3. CDR1 is SGHRS, CDR2 YFSETQ, per germline. CDR3 DNA sequence: TGCGCCAGCAGCACGGACAGGGGTAACACTGAAGCTTTCTTT. Its protein is CASSTDRGNTEAFF.

The rearrangement links TRBV27 to TRBJ1-1; the D is unclear. CDR3 size: 14 residues. V was clipped by 3 bases and J by 0 bases, with 8 bases between them. From germline, CDR1 is MNHEY and CDR2 SMNVEV (reference sequence). The CDR3 nucleotides are TGTGCCAGCAGTTTCCAGTTTATGAACACTGAAGCTTTCTTT. This encodes CASSFQFMNTEAFF.

The genes are TRBV4-2 and TRBJ1-2; perhaps TRBD1 as D (6 bases). Germline V gene lookup returns CDR1 LGHNA and CDR2 YNFKEQ. Trimming cost V 0 bases and J 6 bases, with 11 bases left between them. The CDR3 loop spans 14 amino acids. In DNA form, the CDR3 reads TGTGCCAGCAGCCAAGAACCGGGGGCGGATGGCTACACCTTC. Translating it yields CASSQEPGADGYTF.

This sequence joins TRBV6-1 and TRBJ1-6; D may be TRBD1 (6 bases). Germline V gene lookup returns CDR1 MNHNS and CDR2 SASEGT. This CDR3 has 15 amino acids. V gave up 10 bases and J gave up 6 bases, with 19 bases separating them. In DNA form, the CDR3 reads TGTGCCACCACGTCAGGGGAGTCCATTAATTCACCCCTCCACTTT. Translating gives CATTSGESINSPLHF.

This clone appeared a few times. The rearrangement uses TRBV19 and TRBJ1-1, with 7 bases lining up with TRBD1. Germline V gene lookup returns CDR1 LNHDA and CDR2 SQIVND (reference sequence). The CDR3 contains 16 residues. J was trimmed by 4 bases and V by 3 bases; bases with no gene match: 11. CDR3: CASSMRQGDRRTEAFF. CDR3 nucleotides: TGTGCCAGTAGTATGAGACAGGGAGATAGGCGCACTGAAGCTTTCTTT.

The gene calls are TRBV19 and TRBJ2-7; D perhaps matches TRBD1 (5 bases). There are 13 residues in the CDR3. Looked up from germline, CDR1 is LNHDA and CDR2 is SQIVND (reference sequence). Trimming pared 3 bases from V and 6 bases from J, leaving 12 bases between. CDR3 in DNA: TGTGCCAGTAGTATTCAGGGAAAGGGCGAGCAGTACTTC. This codes for CASSIQGKGEQYF.